This entry lists 15 T cell receptor beta chains sequenced from one sample in a study of OX40 agonist ivuxolimab in advanced cancers. The repertoire was sequenced with immunoSEQ multiplex PCR; TCRdb's copy has only in-frame clones and lacks some. The sample yields 55,000 to 80,000 clones, 70% to 90% seen once. Sequenced material: CD4+ or CD8+ T cells sorted from blood, taken in a trial of the OX40 agonist ivuxolimab. Source of these receptors: an adult with an advanced solid tumor such as melanoma, head and neck, liver or kidney cancer.

This clone is a singleton in its sample. The chain uses TRBV27 and TRBJ1-1, with a possible D match to TRBD1 (5 bases). The V and J ends lost 5 bases and 1 base respectively, with 14 bases between them. Germline CDR1 and CDR2: MNHEY and SMNVEV (reference sequence). This CDR3 is built from 15 residues. The CDR3: CASSPPGRGNTEAFF. In DNA form, the CDR3 reads TGTGCCAGCAGTCCGCCGGGGAGGGGGAACACTGAAGCTTTCTTT.

The chain links TRBV13 to TRBJ2-5, with 10 nucleotides matching TRBD2. The CDR3 sequence is 17 residues long. The trim removed 5 bases at V and 2 bases at J, leaving 11 bases unmatched. Germline CDR1 and CDR2: PRHDT and FYEKMQ (reference sequence). CDR3 in amino acids: CASSRFYGTSVQETQYF. Written as DNA, the CDR3 is TGTGCCAGCAGCCGTTTTTACGGGACTAGCGTACAAGAGACCCAGTACTTC.

The chain is built from TRBV6-5 and TRBJ1-1; TRBD1 aligns across 8 bases. Germline V gene lookup returns CDR1 MNHEY and CDR2 SVGAGI. CDR3 length equals 14 residues. After removal of 2 bases from V and 1 base from J, the junction contained 0 bases not matched to a gene. The CDR3 region is CASSYQGANTEAFF. The CDR3 DNA sequence: TGTGCCAGCAGTTACCAGGGGGCGAACACTGAAGCTTTCTTT.

V and J are TRBV5-1 and TRBJ1-2; D remains unclear. The CDR3 loop spans 15 amino acids. The V gene lost 2 bases and the J gene lost 2 bases, with 13 bases spanning the gap. CDR1 and CDR2 from the germline V gene are SGHRS and YFSETQ. CDR3 sequence (DNA): TGCGCCAGCAGCTTATCAGCGGCCTCAAACTATGGCTACACCTTC. The encoded protein is CASSLSAASNYGYTF.

This sequence joins TRBV10-3 and TRBJ2-2; 11 positions match TRBD2. This CDR3 has 15 residues. The germline gives CDR1 ENHRY, CDR2 SYGVKD. V gave up 6 bases and J gave up 1 base; unmatched junction bases: 1. The CDR3 spells CAISGTSGNTGELFF. CDR3 coding DNA: TGTGCCATCAGCGGGACTAGCGGGAACACCGGGGAGCTGTTTTTT.

The chain combines TRBV15 with TRBJ2-1; a possible D gene is TRBD1 (6 bases). The CDR3 has 17 amino acids. Trimming stripped 3 bases from V and 1 base from J, with 16 bases between. CDR1 and CDR2 from the germline V gene are LNHNV and YYDKDF (reference sequence). The chain's CDR3 is CATSRKSRGKSYNEQFF. The CDR3 nucleotides are TGTGCCACCAGCAGGAAATCAAGGGGGAAGTCCTACAATGAGCAGTTCTTC. Full variable domain (rest looked up from reference TRBV15 and TRBJ2-1): DAMVIQNPRYQVTQFGKPVTLSCSQTLNHNVMYWYQQKSSQAPKLLFHYYDKDFNNEADTPDNFQSRRPNTSFCFLDIRSPGLGDTAMYLCATSRKSRGKSYNEQFFGPGTRLTVL.

The V and J genes are TRBV14 and TRBJ2-2; 7 nucleotides match TRBD2. Germline V gene data show CDR1 as SGHDN and CDR2 as FVKESK. The CDR3 runs 15 residues. V trimming: 5 bases; J trimming: 4 bases; junction bases outside the gene matches: 7. CDR3 nucleotides: TGTGCCAGCAGCACCCAACTAGCGTTCACCGGGGAGCTGTTTTTT. Translation: CASSTQLAFTGELFF.

This clone was counted once. The chain carries TRBV4-1 and TRBJ2-7; the D call may be TRBD1 or TRBD2 (5 bases each). Germline-derived CDR1 and CDR2 are MGHRA and YSYEKL. V lost 5 bases, J lost 4 bases, and 18 bases lay in between. This CDR3 has 15 amino acids. CDR3 residues: CASSRGDGRLYEQYF. CDR3 DNA: TGCGCCAGCAGCAGAGGGGACGGTAGGCTATACGAGCAGTACTTC.

This sequence joins TRBV29-1 and TRBJ1-1; tentatively, D is TRBD1 (6 bases). V was cut by 2 bases and J by 3 bases, with 10 bases left in between. The CDR3 is made up of 13 amino acids. Germline values: CDR1 SQVTM, CDR2 ANQGSEA. CDR3 in amino acids: CSVERTADTEAFF. In DNA, the CDR3 is TGCAGCGTTGAAAGGACAGCCGACACTGAAGCTTTCTTT.

V is TRBV6-5 and J is TRBJ2-7, with 7 positions matching TRBD2. With V trimmed by 10 bases and J by 0 bases, 9 bases remained unmatched. In germline, CDR1 is MNHEY, CDR2 SVGAGI. The CDR3 loop spans 14 amino acids. The CDR3 DNA reads TGTGCCACCTCGGGGGGACCGACCTCCTACGAGCAGTACTTC. Translation: CATSGGPTSYEQYF.

This chain uses TRBV11-2 with TRBJ1-1, with 9 bases identical to TRBD1. The trim removed 3 bases at V and 1 base at J, leaving 6 bases unmatched. The CDR3 has 16 residues. Germline loops: CDR1 SGHAT, CDR2 FQNNGV. The CDR3 protein is CASSFLQGAGNTEAFF. The CDR3 nucleotides read TGTGCCAGCAGCTTCCTACAGGGGGCCGGGAACACTGAAGCTTTCTTT.

The CDR3 DNA sequence: TGTGCCAGCAGCCAAGGGGCCAGAGGGGGATCCTACGAGCAGTACTTC. Translating gives CASSQGARGGSYEQYF. The V and J genes are TRBV4-2 and TRBJ2-7, with D maybe TRBD1 (6 bases). This CDR3 spans 16 amino acids. V was pared by 1 base and J by 1 base, with 14 bases between. From germline, CDR1 is LGHNA and CDR2 YNFKEQ.

The chain uses TRBV7-9 and TRBJ2-5; D unclear. The length of the CDR3 is 12 residues. The germline CDR1 and CDR2 sequences are SEHNR and FQNEAQ (reference sequence). The V end was cut by 4 bases, the J end by 1 base, with 4 bases between. The CDR3 DNA follows: TGTGCCAGCAGCTCTAGCCAAGAGACCCAGTACTTC. This gives the protein CASSSSQETQYF.

The rearrangement joins TRBV13 to TRBJ2-5; D may correspond to TRBD1 or TRBD2 (5 bases each). The CDR3 is 15 amino acids. CDR1 PRHDT and CDR2 FYEKMQ come from the germline V gene (reference sequence). The V end was cut by 0 bases, the J end by 5 bases, with 13 bases between. CDR3 loop: CASSLGGKRGETQYF. CDR3 sequence (DNA): TGTGCCAGCAGCTTAGGGGGGAAGAGGGGTGAGACCCAGTACTTC.

The chain has TRBV18 and TRBJ2-1, with 7 bases that match TRBD1. Trimming cost V 3 bases and J 2 bases; bases outside gene matches: 4. This CDR3 comprises 15 residues. CDR1 is KGHSH, CDR2 LQKENI, per germline. Here the CDR3 DNA reads TGTGCCAGCTCACCGACGGACAGGCCCTACAATGAGCAGTTCTTC. Translation gives CASSPTDRPYNEQFF. Full variable domain (outside the CDR3, taken from reference TRBV18 and TRBJ2-1): NAGVMQNPRHLVRRRGQEARLRCSPMKGHSHVYWYRQLPEEGLKFMVYLQKENIIDESGMPKERFSAEFPKEGPSILRIQQVVRGDSAAYFCASSPTDRPYNEQFFGPGTRLTVL.